The 10 T cell receptor beta chains below come from one sample, sequenced in a study of blood T cell repertoires in COVID-19. Profiled with immunoSEQ multiplex PCR; TCRdb holds only in-frame clones, not every one. The sample yields about 130,000 clones, around nine tenths seen once. The sequenced sample consisted of peripheral blood. The source of these receptors is a man between 50 and 59 years old with active or convalescent COVID-19.

V gene TRBV7-2 combines with J gene TRBJ1-1, with D possibly being TRBD1 (6 bases). Germline CDR1 reads SGHTA; CDR2 reads FQGNSA. CDR3 length equals 17 residues. Trimming removed 1 base from V and 3 bases from J, with 18 bases in between. CDR3: CASSLDITGSWYTEAFF. CDR3 bases: TGTGCCAGCAGCTTAGACATTACAGGGAGCTGGTACACTGAAGCTTTCTTT.

The chain joins TRBV12-3 or TRBV12-4 to TRBJ1-6; D call uncertain. The CDR3 consists of 13 residues. The V and J ends lost 4 bases and 7 bases respectively, with 8 bases between them. The CDR3 protein is CASSSLLNSPLHF. The CDR3 DNA reads as TGTGCCAGCAGTTCCCTACTGAATTCACCCCTCCACTTT.

This sequence joins TRBV27 and TRBJ1-1; 8 bases are a match to TRBD1. The CDR3 is 14 residues long. Germline loops: CDR1 MNHEY, CDR2 SMNVEV (reference sequence). V was clipped by 3 bases and J by 5 bases; unmatched bases: 5. The CDR3 nucleotides are TGTGCCAGCAGTTTGGCGACAGGGGTTACTGAAGCTTTCTTT. The encoded protein is CASSLATGVTEAFF.

J is TRBJ2-7 and V is TRBV19, with 8 positions matching TRBD2. This CDR3 contains 15 residues. V lost 0 bases, J lost 1 base, and 2 bases stayed unmatched. In germline, CDR1 is LNHDA, CDR2 SQIVND (reference sequence). The CDR3 region is CASSIEGTSSYEQYF. In DNA form, the CDR3 reads TGTGCCAGTAGTATAGAGGGGACTAGTTCCTACGAGCAGTACTTC.

V gene TRBV19 combines with J gene TRBJ1-6; D uncertain. Trimming left V 3 bases short and J 8 bases short, with 11 bases between. The CDR3 is 14 residues long. Germline CDR1 reads LNHDA; CDR2 reads SQIVND (reference sequence). The CDR3 protein is CASSIQQLDSPLHF. The CDR3 nucleotides read TGTGCCAGTAGTATCCAACAGCTTGATTCACCCCTCCACTTT. Full variable domain (outside the CDR3, taken from reference TRBV19 and TRBJ1-6): DGGITQSPKYLFRKEGQNVTLSCEQNLNHDAMYWYRQDPGQGLRLIYYSQIVNDFQKGDIAEGYSVSREKKESFPLTVTSAQKNPTAFYLCASSIQQLDSPLHFGNGTRLTVT.

This clone occurred once. V gene TRBV4-2 combines with J gene TRBJ1-1; D not certain. The V gene's germline CDR1 is LGHNA and CDR2 YNFKEQ. The CDR3 covers 17 residues. The V gene lost 0 bases and the J gene lost 1 base, with 15 bases spanning the gap. CDR3 DNA: TGTGCCAGCAGCCAAGATCCCGGGTCTAGTACGAACACTGAAGCTTTCTTT. Encoded protein: CASSQDPGSSTNTEAFF.

This chain uses TRBV5-1 with TRBJ2-7, with TRBD1 matching 7 bases. V was pared by 3 bases and J by 1 base, with 13 bases of the junction left unmatched. The CDR3 loop spans 17 amino acids. Germline V gene sequence: CDR1 SGHRS, CDR2 YFSETQ. This CDR3 reads CASSWDHRDRSSYEQYF. The CDR3 DNA reads as TGCGCCAGCAGCTGGGACCACCGGGACAGATCTTCCTACGAGCAGTACTTC. The whole variable domain, remainder taken from reference TRBV5-1 and TRBJ2-7, is KAGVTQTPRYLIKTRGQQVTLSCSPISGHRSVSWYQQTPGQGLQFLFEYFSETQRNKGNFPGRFSGRQFSNSRSEMNVSTLELGDSALYLCASSWDHRDRSSYEQYFGPGTRLTVT.

The J gene is TRBJ1-3, the V gene TRBV29-1; the D is unclear. Germline CDR1 is SQVTM and CDR2 is ANQGSEA. CDR3 length: 14 amino acids. V gave up 1 base and J gave up 0 bases, with 7 bases separating them. The CDR3 sequence: CSVEVAGSGNTIYF. In DNA form, the CDR3 reads TGCAGCGTTGAAGTGGCAGGCTCTGGAAACACCATATATTTT.

The chain joins TRBV5-4 to TRBJ2-1, with D possibly matching TRBD1 (6 bases). CDR3 length: 13 amino acids. Trimming pared 4 bases from V and 8 bases from J, leaving 13 bases between. Germline loops: CDR1 SGHNT, CDR2 YYREEE (reference sequence). This chain's CDR3 is CASSTTQGDEQFF. DNA for the CDR3: TGTGCCAGCAGCACCACACAGGGCGATGAGCAGTTCTTC. Combining the CDR3 with reference TRBV5-4 and TRBJ2-1 gives the whole variable domain ETGVTQSPTHLIKTRGQQVTLRCSSQSGHNTVSWYQQALGQGPQFIFQYYREEENGRGNFPPRFSGLQFPNYSSELNVNALELDDSALYLCASSTTQGDEQFFGPGTRLTVL.

The chain has TRBV7-8 and TRBJ2-7; TRBD1 agrees at 7 bases. The trim removed 5 bases at V and 2 bases at J, leaving 9 bases unmatched. The CDR3 contains 15 residues. The germline V gene encodes CDR1 SGHVS and CDR2 FQNEAQ. The CDR3 coding sequence is TGTGCCAGCAGCCAAGGGGGCGCGGTCACCTACGAGCAGTACTTC. Its protein is CASSQGGAVTYEQYF.